The sequence of this T cell receptor (beta chain) was determined in a study of post-analysis software for immune sequencing data. Study information: Both relapsing-remitting and secondary progressive multiple sclerosis featured among the disease courses, as did progressive-relapsing multiple sclerosis. The study's findings and limits: Comparison of patients with controls showed 5 or 6 TRBV segments more frequent in patients, TRBV5-6, TRBV5-1 and TRBV20-1 among them. Strong same-batch co-clustering of samples appeared with F measure clustering. When compared against controls, multiple sclerosis patients showed significantly lower normalized Chao1 diversity.

Trimming pared 3 bases from V and 4 bases from J, leaving 15 bases between. Germline loops: CDR1 SGHAT, CDR2 FQDESV (reference sequence). The CDR3 totals 15 residues. Tagging with unique molecular identifiers was a feature of the TCR beta cDNA libraries. T cells numbering about 0.9 to 10 million yielded cDNA molecules that totaled some 500,000. TCRdb independently ran MiXCR on the PCR reads; one entry per CDR3 protein. The table lists 650,000 to 850,000 distinct CDR3 sequences, approximately 50% of them singletons. With respect to this clonotype: Antigen specificity is unknown.

The specimen sequenced was blood. The gene calls are TRBV11-1 and TRBJ1-1; D is possibly TRBD1 (6 bases). The clonotype originates from a girl aged 10 to 17 with multiple sclerosis. The CDR3 loop reads CASSFYRVQATEAFF. In nucleotides, the CDR3 is TGTGCCAGCAGCTTTTACAGGGTTCAGGCCACTGAAGCTTTCTTT.